This TCR beta chain is from a study of OX40 agonist ivuxolimab in advanced cancers. Method: immunoSEQ multiplex PCR; TCRdb's copy keeps in-frame clones and lacks some. The data contain roughly 62,000 clones, 84% of them singletons. The material sequenced was CD4+ or CD8+ T cells sorted from blood, taken in a trial of the OX40 agonist ivuxolimab. The TCR sequence derives from an adult with an advanced solid tumor such as melanoma, head and neck, liver or kidney cancer.

Written as DNA, the CDR3 is TGTGCCAGCAGCTCCGGGGGGGGTAGCACAGATACGCAGTATTTT. Its translation is CASSSGGGSTDTQYF. The gene calls are TRBV9 and TRBJ2-3; 8 nucleotides match TRBD2. This CDR3 spans 15 amino acids. Germline V gene data show CDR1 as SGDLS and CDR2 as YYNGEE. The V and J ends lost 4 bases and 0 bases, in that order; junction bases with no gene match: 4.